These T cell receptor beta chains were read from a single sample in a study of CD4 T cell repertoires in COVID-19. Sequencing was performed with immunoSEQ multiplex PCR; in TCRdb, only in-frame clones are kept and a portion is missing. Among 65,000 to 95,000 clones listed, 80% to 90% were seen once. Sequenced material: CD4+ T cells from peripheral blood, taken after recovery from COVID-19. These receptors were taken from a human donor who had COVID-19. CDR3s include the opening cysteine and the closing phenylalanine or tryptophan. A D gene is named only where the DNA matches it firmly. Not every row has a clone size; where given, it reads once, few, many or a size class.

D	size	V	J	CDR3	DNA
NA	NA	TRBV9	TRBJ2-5	CASSVGGQETQYF	TGTGCCAGCAGCGTAGGAGGCCAAGAGACCCAGTACTTC
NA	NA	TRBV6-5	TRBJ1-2	CASSPRDTRSGYTF	TGTGCCAGCAGCCCCCGGGACACCCGATCGGGCTACACCTTC
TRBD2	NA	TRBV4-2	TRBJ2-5	CASSQASGPQETQYF	TGTGCCAGCAGCCAAGCTAGCGGGCCACAAGAGACCCAGTACTTC
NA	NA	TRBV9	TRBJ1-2	CASSVGAGGYGYTF	TGTGCCAGCAGCGTAGGGGCAGGTGGCTATGGCTACACCTTC
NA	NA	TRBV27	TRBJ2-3	CASSLFLGERADTQYF	TGTGCCAGCAGTTTATTTCTGGGAGAGAGGGCAGATACGCAGTATTTT
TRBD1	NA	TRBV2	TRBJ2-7	CASRYRGSSYEQYF	TGTGCCAGCAGGTACAGGGGTAGCTCCTACGAGCAGTACTTC
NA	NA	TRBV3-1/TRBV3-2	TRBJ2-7	CASSQAYPPYEQYF	TGTGCCAGCAGCCAAGCTTACCCTCCCTACGAGCAGTACTTC
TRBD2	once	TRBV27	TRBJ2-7	CASRVSGKYEQYF	TGTGCCAGCAGGGTTAGCGGGAAGTACGAGCAGTACTTC
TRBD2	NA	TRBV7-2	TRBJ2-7	CASSPPGAGGPREQYF	TGTGCCAGCAGCCCGCCGGGAGCGGGGGGGCCCCGCGAGCAGTACTTC
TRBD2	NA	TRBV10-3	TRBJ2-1	CAISPREASYNEQFF	TGTGCCATCAGTCCCCGGGAGGCCTCCTACAATGAGCAGTTCTTC
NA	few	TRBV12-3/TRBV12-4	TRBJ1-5	CASSLENNQPQHF	TGTGCCAGCAGTTTAGAAAACAATCAGCCCCAGCATTTT
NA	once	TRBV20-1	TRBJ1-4	CSASYGVANEKLFF	TGCAGTGCTAGTTACGGGGTGGCTAATGAAAAACTGTTTTTT
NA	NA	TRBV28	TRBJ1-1	CASSIRTDFPEAFF	TGTGCCAGCAGTATCCGGACAGACTTTCCTGAAGCTTTCTTT
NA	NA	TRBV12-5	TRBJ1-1	CASVGGGNTEAFF	TGTGCTAGTGTAGGGGGGGGGAACACTGAAGCTTTCTTT
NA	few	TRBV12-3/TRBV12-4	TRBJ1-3	CASSLVGNTIYF	TGTGCCAGCAGTTTAGTGGGAAACACCATATATTTT
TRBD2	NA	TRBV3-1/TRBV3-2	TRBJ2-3	CASSQGSGGAQTDTQYF	TGTGCCAGCAGCCAAGGGAGCGGGGGGGCCCAGACAGATACGCAGTATTTT
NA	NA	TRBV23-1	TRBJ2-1	CASSQSIMGLLKFF	TGCGCCAGCAGTCAGTCAATAATGGGACTGTTGAAGTTCTTC
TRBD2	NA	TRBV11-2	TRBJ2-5	CASSPGGKLETQYF	TGTGCCAGCAGCCCGGGAGGAAAGCTCGAGACCCAGTACTTC
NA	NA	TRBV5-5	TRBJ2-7	CASSRTQVTYEQYF	TGTGCCAGCAGCCGGACACAGGTTACCTACGAGCAGTACTTC
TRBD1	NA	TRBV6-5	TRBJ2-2	CASRQGTTNTGELFF	TGTGCCAGTAGACAGGGGACAACGAACACCGGGGAGCTGTTTTTT
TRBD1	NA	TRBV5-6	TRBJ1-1	CASSRQGGNTEAFF	TGTGCCAGCAGCCGACAGGGCGGGAACACTGAAGCTTTCTTT
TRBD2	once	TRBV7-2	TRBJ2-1	CASSLAGYLAGGPNEQFF	TGTGCCAGCAGCTTAGCGGGCTATCTAGCGGGAGGGCCTAATGAGCAGTTCTTC
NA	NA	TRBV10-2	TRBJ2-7	CASSGWQGTHEQYF	TGCGCCAGCAGTGGCTGGCAGGGAACCCACGAGCAGTACTTC
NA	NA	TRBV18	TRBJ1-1	CASSQAAGGSVTEAFF	TGTGCCAGCTCACAGGCCGCGGGGGGCTCGGTCACTGAAGCTTTCTTT
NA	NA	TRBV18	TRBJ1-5	CASSPIQSNQPQHF	TGTGCCAGCTCACCCATCCAAAGCAATCAGCCCCAGCATTTT
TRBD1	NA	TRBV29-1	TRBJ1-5	CSVEGATGGRYQPQHF	TGCAGCGTTGAGGGGGCGACAGGGGGCCGCTATCAGCCCCAGCATTTT
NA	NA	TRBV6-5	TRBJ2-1	CASKQGDAPYNEQFF	TGTGCCAGCAAGCAGGGAGACGCTCCCTACAATGAGCAGTTCTTC
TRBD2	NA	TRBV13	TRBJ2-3	CASSRRFGLAGADTQYF	TGTGCCAGCAGCCGTAGATTCGGACTAGCGGGAGCAGATACGCAGTATTTT
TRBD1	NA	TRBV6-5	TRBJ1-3	CASSYGQVGNTIYF	TGTGCCAGCAGTTATGGACAGGTTGGAAACACCATATATTTT
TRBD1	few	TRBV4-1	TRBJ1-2	CASSQGWGQGSGGYTF	TGCGCCAGCAGCCAAGGGTGGGGACAGGGATCCGGGGGCTACACCTTC
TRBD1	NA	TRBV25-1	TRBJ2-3	CASSEGESGGYSTDTQYF	TGTGCCAGCAGTGAAGGGGAGTCAGGGGGCTATAGCACAGATACGCAGTATTTT
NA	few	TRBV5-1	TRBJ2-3	CASFLGPSGTDTQYF	TGCGCCAGCTTTTTAGGACCCTCTGGCACAGATACGCAGTATTTT
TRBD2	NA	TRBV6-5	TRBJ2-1	CASSQRETYNEQFF	TGTGCCAGCAGCCAGCGGGAGACCTACAATGAGCAGTTCTTC
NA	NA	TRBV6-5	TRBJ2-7	CASTYRGQGTYEQYF	TGTGCCAGCACCTACAGAGGGCAGGGAACCTACGAGCAGTACTTC
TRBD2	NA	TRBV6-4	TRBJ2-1	CASRGLAGNEQFF	TGTGCCAGCAGGGGACTAGCGGGGAATGAGCAGTTCTTC
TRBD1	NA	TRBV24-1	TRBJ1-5	CATSDSRQGAKPQHF	TGTGCCACCAGTGATTCGAGACAGGGTGCGAAGCCCCAGCATTTT
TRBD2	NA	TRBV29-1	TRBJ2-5	CSKLAGGSSETQYF	TGCAGCAAATTAGCGGGTGGGTCGTCAGAGACCCAGTACTTC
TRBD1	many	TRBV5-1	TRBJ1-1	CASSLGQGSEAFF	TGCGCCAGCAGCTTAGGACAGGGTTCCGAAGCTTTCTTT
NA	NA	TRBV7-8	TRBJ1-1	CASSLERNTEAFF	TGTGCCAGCAGCTTAGAGCGGAACACTGAAGCTTTCTTT
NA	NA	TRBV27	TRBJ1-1	CASRMAGREAFF	TGTGCCAGCAGAATGGCAGGGAGAGAAGCTTTCTTT
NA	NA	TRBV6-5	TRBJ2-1	CASRDTYNEQFF	TGTGCCAGCAGGGACACTTACAATGAGCAGTTCTTC
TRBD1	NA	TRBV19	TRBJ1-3	CASRIPGTDSGNTIYF	TGTGCCAGTAGAATTCCGGGGACAGACTCTGGAAACACCATATATTTT
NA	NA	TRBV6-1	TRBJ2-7	CASSDPVGSKQYF	TGTGCCAGCAGTGACCCCGTTGGGAGCAAGCAGTACTTC
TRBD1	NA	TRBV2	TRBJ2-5	CASSEEGQGGETQYF	TGTGCCAGCAGTGAGGAGGGACAGGGAGGAGAGACCCAGTACTTC
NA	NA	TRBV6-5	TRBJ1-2	CASSSHTNYGYTF	TGTGCCAGCAGCTCTCATACTAACTATGGCTACACCTTC
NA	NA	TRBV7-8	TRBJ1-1	CASSLAGSDTEAFF	TGTGCCAGCAGCTTGGCGGGCTCGGACACTGAAGCTTTCTTT
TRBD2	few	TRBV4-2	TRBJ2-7	CASSQGLRGTEQYF	TGTGCCAGCAGCCAGGGACTAAGAGGAACCGAGCAGTACTTC
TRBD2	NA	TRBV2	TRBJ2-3	CASSLLAGATDTQYF	TGTGCCAGCAGCCTACTAGCGGGAGCCACAGATACGCAGTATTTT
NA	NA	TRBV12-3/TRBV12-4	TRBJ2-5	CAIGGPGETQYF	TGTGCCATTGGAGGGCCAGGAGAGACCCAGTACTTC
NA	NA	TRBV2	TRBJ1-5	CASSEADGSSQPQHF	TGTGCCAGCAGTGAAGCCGACGGGTCCAGTCAGCCCCAGCATTTT
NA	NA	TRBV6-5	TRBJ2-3	CASRSTDTQYF	TGTGCCAGCAGAAGCACAGATACGCAGTATTTT
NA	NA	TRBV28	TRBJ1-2	CASSLGKGRGGYTF	TGTGCCAGCAGTTTGGGGAAGGGGCGTGGCGGCTACACCTTC
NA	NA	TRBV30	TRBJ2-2	CAWSVTGTGELFF	TGTGCCTGGAGTGTTACGGGCACCGGGGAGCTGTTTTTT
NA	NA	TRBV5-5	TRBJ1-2	CASSPLYDGEGGYTF	TGTGCCAGCAGCCCGTTATACGACGGGGAAGGTGGCTACACCTTC
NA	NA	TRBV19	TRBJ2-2	CATRRGPGDTGELFF	TGTGCCACCAGGCGGGGCCCAGGGGACACCGGGGAGCTGTTTTTT